This T cell receptor beta chain originates from a study of blood T cell repertoires in COVID-19. Study in general: Acute and convalescent COVID-19 samples came from the United States, Italy and Spain.

This clone occurred a few times. Sequencing used immunoSEQ multiplex PCR; TCRdb keeps in-frame clones, though not all of them. The sample yields about 89,000 clones, roughly 80% seen once. The V gene's germline CDR1 is SEHNR and CDR2 FQNEAQ (reference sequence). The CDR3 spans 14 residues. V gave up 0 bases and J gave up 14 bases; unmatched junction bases: 5. The source is a human donor in a cohort sampled during active COVID-19. Sequencing was done on a sample of peripheral blood. J is TRBJ2-1 and V is TRBV7-9; 12 nucleotides line up with TRBD1. The CDR3 is CASSLAGTGGEEFF. For the CDR3, the DNA is TGTGCCAGCAGCTTAGCTGGGACAGGGGGCGAAGAGTTCTTC.